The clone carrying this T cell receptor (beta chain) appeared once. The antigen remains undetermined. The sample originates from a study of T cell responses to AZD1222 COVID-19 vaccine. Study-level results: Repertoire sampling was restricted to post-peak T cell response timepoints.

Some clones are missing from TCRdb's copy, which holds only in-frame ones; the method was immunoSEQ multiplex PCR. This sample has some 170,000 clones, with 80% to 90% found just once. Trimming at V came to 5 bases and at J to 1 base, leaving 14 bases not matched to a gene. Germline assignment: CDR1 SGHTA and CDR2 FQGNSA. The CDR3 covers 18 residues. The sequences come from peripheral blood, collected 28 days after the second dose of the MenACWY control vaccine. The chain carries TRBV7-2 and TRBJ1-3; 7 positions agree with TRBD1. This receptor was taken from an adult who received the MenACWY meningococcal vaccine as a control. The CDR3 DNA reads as TGTGCCAGCAGCATCCGGTGGACAGGACCCTCTTCTGGAAACACCATATATTTT. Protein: CASSIRWTGPSSGNTIYF.